This is a list of T cell receptor beta chains from one sample in a study of blood T cell repertoires in COVID-19. Repertoires were generated with immunoSEQ multiplex PCR, while TCRdb's copy carries only in-frame clones and drops some. The table has about 69,000 clones, roughly 80% seen once. Sequencing was carried out using peripheral blood. The receptors were gathered from a man between 60 and 75 years old with acute or convalescent COVID-19. Each CDR3 is given with its conserved first and last residue. D genes are given only for firm matches. Clone size is not always given. Where it is, it says once, few, many or a class for expanded clones.

CDR3: CASRRADEQFF
DNA: TGTGCCAGCAGACGAGCCGATGAGCAGTTCTTC
J: TRBJ2-1
size: NA
D: NA
V: TRBV6-5

CDR3: CASSFDRGEQYF
DNA: TGTGCCAGCAGCTTCGACAGGGGCGAGCAGTACTTC
J: TRBJ2-7
size: NA
D: TRBD1
V: TRBV5-8

CDR3: CASSPTGSNSYEQYF
DNA: TGTGCCAGCAGCCCAACCGGGTCTAACTCCTACGAGCAGTACTTC
J: TRBJ2-7
size: NA
D: NA
V: TRBV5-6

CDR3: CASSKGTSMTDTQYF
DNA: TGTGCCAGCAGCAAAGGGACTAGCATGACAGATACGCAGTATTTT
J: TRBJ2-3
size: NA
D: TRBD2
V: TRBV2

CDR3: CASRNLRPSGGASDTQYF
DNA: TGTGCCAGCAGAAACCTTAGGCCTAGCGGGGGGGCATCAGATACGCAGTATTTT
J: TRBJ2-3
size: NA
D: TRBD2
V: TRBV11-2

CDR3: CASSEYGQGYNEQFF
DNA: TGTGCCAGCAGTGAATACGGACAGGGGTACAATGAGCAGTTCTTC
J: TRBJ2-1
size: once
D: TRBD1
V: TRBV6-4

CDR3: CASSPGTGEYGYTF
DNA: TGTGCCAGCAGCCCAGGGACAGGGGAATATGGCTACACCTTC
J: TRBJ1-2
size: NA
D: TRBD1
V: TRBV7-2

CDR3: CASSDRTGGAPREKLFF
DNA: TGTGCCAGCAGCGACCGGACAGGGGGCGCCCCAAGGGAAAAACTGTTTTTT
J: TRBJ1-4
size: few
D: TRBD1
V: TRBV5-5

CDR3: CASSSKTGADEQYF
DNA: TGCGCCAGCAGCTCCAAGACAGGCGCTGACGAGCAGTACTTC
J: TRBJ2-7
size: NA
D: NA
V: TRBV5-1

CDR3: CASSLVPTGGGNTIYF
DNA: TGTGCCAGCAGCTTAGTCCCGACAGGGGGTGGAAACACCATATATTTT
J: TRBJ1-3
size: NA
D: TRBD1
V: TRBV7-2

CDR3: CASSQDRGSGNTIYF
DNA: TGTGCCAGCAGCCAGGACAGGGGCTCTGGAAACACCATATATTTT
J: TRBJ1-3
size: NA
D: TRBD1
V: TRBV3-1/TRBV3-2

CDR3: CASSLDATIGEKLFF
DNA: TGTGCCAGCAGCTTAGACGCAACCATCGGTGAAAAACTGTTTTTT
J: TRBJ1-4
size: few
D: NA
V: TRBV7-9

CDR3: CAWSTPTGMTEKLFF
DNA: TGTGCCTGGAGTACCCCGACAGGGATGACTGAAAAACTGTTTTTT
J: TRBJ1-4
size: NA
D: TRBD1
V: TRBV30

CDR3: CASSLARGEQYF
DNA: TGTGCCAGCAGCTTAGCGCGGGGAGAGCAGTACTTC
J: TRBJ2-7
size: NA
D: NA
V: TRBV7-9

CDR3: CASRGQGALNTEAFF
DNA: TGTGCCAGCAGAGGACAGGGGGCTTTGAACACTGAAGCTTTCTTT
J: TRBJ1-1
size: few
D: TRBD1
V: TRBV9

CDR3: CAWRGGQGSTNEKLFF
DNA: TGTGCCTGGAGGGGAGGTCAGGGCTCAACTAATGAAAAACTGTTTTTT
J: TRBJ1-4
size: NA
D: NA
V: TRBV30

CDR3: CASSPRRGSYGYTF
DNA: TGTGCCAGCAGCCCTCGTCGGGGTAGCTATGGCTACACCTTC
J: TRBJ1-2
size: NA
D: NA
V: TRBV27

CDR3: CASSITWSRGTGELFF
DNA: TGTGCCAGTAGTATAACCTGGTCTCGGGGCACCGGGGAGCTGTTTTTT
J: TRBJ2-2
size: NA
D: NA
V: TRBV19

CDR3: CASSIESGVNSPLHF
DNA: TGCGCCAGCAGCATTGAATCAGGGGTGAATTCACCCCTCCACTTT
J: TRBJ1-6
size: NA
D: NA
V: TRBV5-1

CDR3: CASSLQGWTEAFF
DNA: TGCGCCAGCAGCCTACAGGGGTGGACTGAAGCTTTCTTT
J: TRBJ1-1
size: few
D: TRBD1
V: TRBV5-1

CDR3: CASSSGQVDNSPLHF
DNA: TGTGCCAGCAGTTCAGGACAGGTTGATAATTCACCCCTCCACTTT
J: TRBJ1-6
size: NA
D: TRBD1
V: TRBV2

CDR3: CASSESRGLALADYGYTF
DNA: TGCGCCAGCAGTGAGTCGAGAGGACTAGCCCTGGCGGACTATGGCTACACCTTC
J: TRBJ1-2
size: NA
D: NA
V: TRBV10-2

CDR3: CASSLLHYPNNEQFF
DNA: TGTGCCAGCAGTCTACTCCACTACCCCAACAATGAGCAGTTCTTC
J: TRBJ2-1
size: NA
D: NA
V: TRBV6-2/TRBV6-3

CDR3: CASSRRTGSVNYGYTF
DNA: TGTGCCAGCAGCAGACGGACAGGGTCAGTTAACTATGGCTACACCTTC
J: TRBJ1-2
size: NA
D: TRBD1
V: TRBV3-1/TRBV3-2

CDR3: CASRRYRAQNTEAFF
DNA: TGTGCCAGCAGAAGATACAGGGCACAGAACACTGAAGCTTTCTTT
J: TRBJ1-1
size: NA
D: NA
V: TRBV6-5

CDR3: CASSAHTDTQYF
DNA: TGTGCCAGCAGCGCACACACAGATACGCAGTATTTT
J: TRBJ2-3
size: NA
D: NA
V: TRBV9

CDR3: CASSTGLREAQYF
DNA: TGTGCCAGCAGTACAGGGTTACGCGAGGCCCAGTACTTC
J: TRBJ2-5
size: NA
D: NA
V: TRBV12-3/TRBV12-4

CDR3: CASSLVAGARNTIYF
DNA: TGCGCCAGCAGCTTGGTGGCAGGGGCGAGAAACACCATATATTTT
J: TRBJ1-3
size: once
D: NA
V: TRBV5-1

CDR3: CASSQVGQGRTEAFF
DNA: TGCGCCAGCAGCCAAGTCGGACAGGGAAGGACTGAAGCTTTCTTT
J: TRBJ1-1
size: NA
D: TRBD1
V: TRBV4-1

CDR3: CASSLGAGSEKLFF
DNA: TGTGCCAGCAGTTTAGGGGCAGGTTCTGAAAAACTGTTTTTT
J: TRBJ1-4
size: NA
D: NA
V: TRBV27

CDR3: CASRRNSRTGNHNYGYTF
DNA: TGTGCCAGCAGACGAAACTCTCGGACAGGGAACCACAACTATGGCTACACCTTC
J: TRBJ1-2
size: once
D: TRBD1
V: TRBV6-6

CDR3: CASSKGVYRAGNQPQHF
DNA: TGTGCCAGCAGCAAAGGGGTTTACAGGGCCGGCAATCAGCCCCAGCATTTT
J: TRBJ1-5
size: NA
D: NA
V: TRBV5-8

CDR3: CASRQDSPYSNQPQHF
DNA: TGTGCCAGCAGGCAAGACAGTCCCTATAGCAATCAGCCCCAGCATTTT
J: TRBJ1-5
size: NA
D: NA
V: TRBV6-4

CDR3: CASSQALTVNTEAFF
DNA: TGTGCCAGCAGCCAAGCCCTGACAGTGAACACTGAAGCTTTCTTT
J: TRBJ1-1
size: few
D: NA
V: TRBV4-2

CDR3: CARSRRGFGNQPQHF
DNA: TGTGCCAGAAGCCGACGGGGGTTCGGCAATCAGCCCCAGCATTTT
J: TRBJ1-5
size: NA
D: NA
V: TRBV5-3

CDR3: CASSPDRDTEAFF
DNA: TGTGCCAGCTCACCAGACAGAGACACTGAAGCTTTCTTT
J: TRBJ1-1
size: few
D: NA
V: TRBV18

CDR3: CASSGASYEQYF
DNA: TGTGCCAGCAGTGGGGCCAGCTACGAGCAGTACTTC
J: TRBJ2-7
size: many
D: NA
V: TRBV12-3/TRBV12-4

CDR3: CASSYDSSGNTIYF
DNA: TGTGCCAGCAGTTACGACAGCTCTGGAAACACCATATATTTT
J: TRBJ1-3
size: once
D: NA
V: TRBV6-5

CDR3: CASSYSRQGKSPLHF
DNA: TGTGCCAGCAGTTACTCGCGGCAGGGGAAATCACCCCTCCACTTT
J: TRBJ1-6
size: NA
D: NA
V: TRBV6-5

CDR3: CASSLWAGTKNIQYF
DNA: TGTGCCAGCAGCTTATGGGCAGGGACAAAAAACATTCAGTACTTC
J: TRBJ2-4
size: NA
D: NA
V: TRBV7-8

CDR3: CASSLRGEAFF
DNA: TGTGCCAGCAGCTTGAGAGGGGAAGCTTTCTTT
J: TRBJ1-1
size: NA
D: NA
V: TRBV5-5

CDR3: CASSLDPQTNTEAFF
DNA: TGCGCCAGCAGCCTAGATCCCCAGACGAACACTGAAGCTTTCTTT
J: TRBJ1-1
size: NA
D: NA
V: TRBV5-1

CDR3: CASSYSHREPPTNTGELFF
DNA: TGTGCCAGCAGTTACTCGCACAGGGAGCCCCCAACGAACACCGGGGAGCTGTTTTTT
J: TRBJ2-2
size: NA
D: NA
V: TRBV6-2/TRBV6-3

CDR3: CASSSGLPRGTEAFF
DNA: TGTGCCAGCAGCTCGGGTCTCCCAAGGGGCACTGAAGCTTTCTTT
J: TRBJ1-1
size: few
D: NA
V: TRBV7-9

CDR3: CAISEDGGSRGYTF
DNA: TGTGCCATCAGTGAAGACGGGGGTTCTCGAGGCTACACCTTC
J: TRBJ1-2
size: NA
D: NA
V: TRBV10-3

CDR3: CASSSRLENEQFF
DNA: TGTGCCAGCAGTTCCCGACTTGAGAATGAGCAGTTCTTC
J: TRBJ2-1
size: once
D: NA
V: TRBV6-2/TRBV6-3

CDR3: CASSQNQALNYGYTF
DNA: TGTGCCAGCAGCCAAAACCAGGCATTAAACTATGGCTACACCTTC
J: TRBJ1-2
size: NA
D: NA
V: TRBV14

CDR3: CASSQDDGTRSYEQYF
DNA: TGTGCCAGCAGCCAAGATGACGGGACTCGCTCCTACGAGCAGTACTTC
J: TRBJ2-7
size: few
D: NA
V: TRBV4-2

CDR3: CASSLGGAVVLAKNIQYF
DNA: TGTGCCAGCAGCTTAGGTGGGGCTGTAGTCCTAGCCAAAAACATTCAGTACTTC
J: TRBJ2-4
size: NA
D: NA
V: TRBV7-8

CDR3: CASSLTGESSYEQYF
DNA: TGTGCCAGCAGTTTAACCGGGGAAAGCTCCTACGAGCAGTACTTC
J: TRBJ2-7
size: NA
D: NA
V: TRBV6-5

CDR3: CASSPDGTGDYGYTF
DNA: TGCGCCAGCAGCCCAGACGGGACAGGGGACTATGGCTACACCTTC
J: TRBJ1-2
size: NA
D: TRBD1
V: TRBV5-1

CDR3: CASSDRGDLANTIYF
DNA: TGTGCCAGCAGTGACAGGGGGGATCTGGCAAACACCATATATTTT
J: TRBJ1-3
size: NA
D: TRBD1
V: TRBV6-1

CDR3: CASSPTGVHQPQHF
DNA: TGTGCCAGCAGCCCCACAGGGGTGCATCAGCCCCAGCATTTT
J: TRBJ1-5
size: NA
D: TRBD1
V: TRBV6-5

CDR3: CASSYSIRDGNQPQHF
DNA: TGTGCCAGCAGTTATTCTATCAGGGATGGCAATCAGCCCCAGCATTTT
J: TRBJ1-5
size: few
D: NA
V: TRBV6-6

CDR3: CASSLVTGIGNTIYF
DNA: TGTGCCAGCAGCTTAGTAACGGGGATCGGAAACACCATATATTTT
J: TRBJ1-3
size: NA
D: NA
V: TRBV7-9

CDR3: CASSPPAGQSYGYTF
DNA: TGTGCCAGCTCACCACCGGCGGGACAGTCCTATGGCTACACCTTC
J: TRBJ1-2
size: NA
D: TRBD1
V: TRBV18